This T cell receptor (beta chain) was recorded in a study of cytomegalovirus exposure and HLA in healthy donors. Study-level points and caveats: In an earlier analysis, about 90% or about 30%: the productive usage of most TCR beta V segments. In a later analysis, productive TCRs from donors in an Asian-associated ancestry cluster reportedly carried fewer N-insertions than the cohort mean. Association of a missense DCLRE1C variant with TCR beta V- and J-gene trimming was reported in a later analysis. Another analysis was done later, and it associated 16,951 TCR beta sequences with HLA alleles at 0.05 false discovery rate.

This CDR3 comprises 17 residues. The germline V gene has CDR1 LGHNA and CDR2 YNFKEQ. Trimming removed 7 bases from V and 3 bases from J, with 24 bases in between. The PCR ran on 60 Vbeta and 13 Jbeta primers. Sequenced by immunoSEQ multiplex PCR; TCRdb stores in-frame clones only, minus some. The sample contains 130,000 or so clones, about four fifths of which appear only once. This clone was picked up one time. The antigen remains unidentified. This clonotype originated in a woman in her 50s in good health and CMV-seropositive. The chain recombines TRBV4-2 with TRBJ1-1; TRBD1 might be the D (5 bases). What was sequenced was PBMCs. CDR3 in amino acids: CASTFWGLPPKDTEAFF. The CDR3 DNA reads as TGTGCCAGCACCTTCTGGGGCCTACCCCCCAAGGACACTGAAGCTTTCTTT.